The 13 T cell receptor beta chains given below trace back to one sample, sequenced in a study of CD8 T cells in ankylosing spondylitis. TCRdb re-analysed the 5' RACE reads in MiXCR, keeping a single row per CDR3 protein. The table includes 150,000 or so distinct CDR3 sequences, 9.8% detected once. Input material: blood, either unsorted or a sorted T cell fraction (not recorded which). The receptors come from a female donor with ankylosing spondylitis or in good health (not recorded which).

The chain is built from TRBV2 and TRBJ2-1, with TRBD2 identical over 11 bases. The CDR3 extends over 14 amino acids. Germline V gene sequence: CDR1 SNHLY, CDR2 FYNNEI. J lost 9 bases, V lost 8 bases, and 9 bases had no gene match. The CDR3 sequence is CASAAGTSGTEQFF. In DNA, the CDR3 is TGTGCCAGCGCAGCCGGGACTAGCGGAACTGAGCAGTTCTTC.

CDR3 sequence (DNA): TGTGCCAGCAGCCGAAGAGGGGTGAACACTGAAGCTTTCTTT. This gives the protein CASSRRGVNTEAFF. The chain couples TRBV7-9 to TRBJ1-1; D may be TRBD1 (5 bases). The V end lost 5 bases, the J end lost 0 bases, and 10 bases lay between the germline ends. Germline CDR1 is SEHNR and CDR2 is FQNEAQ (reference sequence). The CDR3 is 14 residues long.

V and J are TRBV5-6 and TRBJ1-2, with D uncertain. The CDR3 sequence is 12 residues long. Trimming removed 0 bases from V and 4 bases from J, with 4 bases in between. Germline-derived CDR1 and CDR2 are SGHDT and YYEEEE. CDR3 sequence (DNA): TGTGCCAGCAGCTTGGAGGGCTATGGCTACACCTTC. It is translated as CASSLEGYGYTF. Filled out from reference TRBV5-6 and TRBJ1-2, the complete variable domain reads DAGVTQSPTHLIKTRGQQVTLRCSPKSGHDTVSWYQQALGQGPQFIFQYYEEEERQRGNFPDRFSGHQFPNYSSELNVNALLLGDSALYLCASSLEGYGYTFGSGTRLTVV.

The chain joins TRBV7-8 to TRBJ2-7; D gene uncertain. V dropped 2 bases and J dropped 5 bases, with 7 bases sitting between them. This CDR3 is built from 12 residues. Germline loops: CDR1 SGHVS, CDR2 FQNEAQ. DNA of the CDR3: TGTGCCAGCAGCTTAAATTTAGACGAGCAGTACTTC. This gives the protein CASSLNLDEQYF. The variable domain in full, with the rest retrieved from reference TRBV7-8 and TRBJ2-7, is GAGVSQSPRYKVAKRGQDVALRCDPISGHVSLFWYQQALGQGPEFLTYFQNEAQLDKSGLPSDRFFAERPEGSVSTLKIQRTQQEDSAVYLCASSLNLDEQYFGPGTRLTVT.

This clonotype came up a few times. The chain carries TRBV27 and TRBJ2-7; 14 bases map to TRBD2. The CDR3 runs to 19 residues. Per the germline V gene, CDR1 is MNHEY and CDR2 is SMNVEV (reference sequence). Germline trimming cut 5 bases from V and 2 bases from J; bases unmatched to any gene: 14. The chain's CDR3 is CASSRFAGTSGSGAYEQYF. The CDR3, as DNA: TGTGCCAGCAGTAGGTTTGCCGGGACTAGCGGGAGCGGCGCCTACGAGCAGTACTTC.

This clonotype appeared once. The CDR3 DNA is TGCGCCAGCAGCCAGGGACAGGCTACCTACGAGCAGTACTTC. It yields the protein CASSQGQATYEQYF. V usage is TRBV4-1 and J usage is TRBJ2-7; 8 nucleotides match TRBD1. CDR3 size: 14 residues. The germline V gene encodes CDR1 MGHRA and CDR2 YSYEKL. With 3 bases clipped from V and 2 bases from J, the junction kept 3 bases outside the gene matches.

This clonotype was counted ten times or more. The rearrangement uses TRBV12-3 or TRBV12-4 and TRBJ2-1; possible D gene TRBD1, 6 bases. This CDR3 has 13 residues. Deletions cut 3 bases from V and 9 bases from J, with 12 bases between. DNA of the CDR3: TGTGCCAGCAGTTTGCCTGGACAGCCTGAGCAGTTCTTC. Encoded protein: CASSLPGQPEQFF.

This clonotype has just a few counts. The J gene is TRBJ2-1, the V gene TRBV27, with TRBD2 matching 10 bases. Germline V gene sequence: CDR1 MNHEY, CDR2 SMNVEV (reference sequence). V was clipped by 0 bases and J by 1 base; unmatched bases: 0. CDR3 length: 16 residues. The CDR3 spells CASSLSTSGSYNEQFF. The CDR3 DNA reads as TGTGCCAGCAGTTTATCGACTAGCGGGTCCTACAATGAGCAGTTCTTC.

This clonotype was seen repeatedly, ten times or more. The J gene is TRBJ2-1, the V gene TRBV28; 7 bases are shared with TRBD2. Trimming cost V 2 bases and J 6 bases; bases outside gene matches: 13. Germline assignment: CDR1 MDHEN and CDR2 SYDVKM. This CDR3 is built from 17 residues. This chain's CDR3 is CASSLTFGERDLNEQFF. CDR3 DNA: TGTGCCAGCAGTTTAACCTTCGGGGAGCGGGACCTCAATGAGCAGTTCTTC.

This clonotype appeared a few times. The V call is TRBV4-2, the J call TRBJ1-2; tentative D call: TRBD1 (6 bases). Trimming stripped 4 bases from V and 7 bases from J, with 25 bases between. Germline V lookup: CDR1 LGHNA, CDR2 YNFKEQ. This CDR3 spans 17 amino acids. Written as DNA, the CDR3 is TGTGCCAGCAGCCCCCAGCACAGGGCCTCCCACGAGGGTGGCTACACCTTC. Protein: CASSPQHRASHEGGYTF.

V and J are TRBV5-4 and TRBJ2-1, with 8 bases aligning to TRBD2. The V gene end was trimmed by 3 bases and the J gene end by 7 bases; junction bases not matched to a gene: 12. The germline gives CDR1 SGHNT, CDR2 YYREEE (reference sequence). The CDR3 has 16 amino acids. Here the CDR3 reads CASSSWGVGLANEQFF. CDR3 in DNA: TGTGCCAGCAGCTCTTGGGGTGTCGGACTAGCAAATGAGCAGTTCTTC.

V gene TRBV10-3 combines with J gene TRBJ2-1, with 8 positions matching TRBD1. The V segment lost 4 bases and the J segment 8 bases; nucleotides outside the gene matches: 4. This CDR3 comprises 13 residues. CDR1 is ENHRY and CDR2 is SYGVKD in the germline V gene. The CDR3 sequence is CAISVQGGDEQFF. The CDR3 coding sequence is TGTGCCATCAGTGTACAGGGGGGAGATGAGCAGTTCTTC.

This clonotype was observed a handful of times. The rearrangement uses TRBV29-1 and TRBJ2-7; D not certain. The CDR3 spans 13 residues. Trimming took 4 bases from V and 3 from J, leaving 13 bases between them. Germline V CDR1 and CDR2: SQVTM, ANQGSEA. CDR3 loop: CSVAKGLGYEQYF. CDR3 nucleotide sequence: TGCAGCGTTGCGAAGGGCTTGGGCTACGAGCAGTACTTC.